Described below is a single T cell receptor (beta chain) sequence and its context. The target of this receptor is not known. Base qualities are not at hand, and no much larger clone is one base apart. Whole blood was collected in K2EDTA tubes by collaborating institutions according to the institutions' own protocols. For TCRbeta analysis, collaborators shipped samples as frozen whole blood, isolated PBMCs, or DNA extracted from either of those sample types. The data stem from a study of blood T cell repertoires in COVID-19 (dated by TCRdb to the early 2020s). Study-level background: Collaborator samples came from the United States, Italy and Spain and covered acute and convalescent phases of COVID-19. The prospective study material was composed of cDNA or gDNA derived from T cells, B-cell-depleted T cells, or PBMCs. Deeply sampled blood TCRbeta repertoires from subjects exposed to, actively infected with, or recovered from COVID-19 were included in the dataset. The repertoires were made available in a free public database intended to serve as a resource for research on the immune response to SARS-CoV-2. The samples were drawn from the first 160 participants of the ongoing ImmuneRACE study and from under 1,500 subjects provided by 6 global collaborators. Nearly every sample came with metadata listing a de-identified subject ID, COVID-19 status, age in years and sex. HLA class I and class II types, where available, came from metadata supplied by the sample provider rather than from assay-based typing.

The immunoSEQ Assay, a bias-controlled multiplex PCR, was used to amplify TCRbeta CDR3 regions from genomic DNA. Processing in the source paper ran as follows. Within the assay, amplification of reference gene primers was used to estimate how many nucleated cells each sample contained. Sequence reads were collapsed and filtered to measure the absolute abundance of every unique TCRbeta CDR3 rearrangement. Productive Simpson clonality was computed per sample as the square root of Simpson's diversity index over productive rearrangements. Drawn from immuneACCESS, this table holds only the in-frame rearrangements with V and J called that TCRdb kept. Clones are partly lost; checked studies trace under half to an unresolved V gene and leave the rest unexplained. D and trimming were read from the DNA, whereas the V and J calls and clone size are those reported in that table. The sample yields under 250,000 clones; more than 75% were counted once. The biggest ten clones account for 9% to 15% of the sample.

Beyond this particular receptor, the publication reports: The amount of clinical and demographic metadata varied by source and participant and was provided uncurated.

Between the V and J ends, shortened by 4 bases and 4 bases respectively, the junction contains 12 bases. The cysteine opens and the phenylalanine closes a CDR3 of 14 amino acids. Only the CDR3 DNA is retained, 42 bases long and in frame from the first base. The germline V gene specifies SGHDT as CDR1 and YYEEEE as CDR2. The sample comprised peripheral blood. The chain joins TRBV5-6 to TRBJ1-3, with TRBD1 as a weak D call on 6 bases. The clonotype was recovered from a man aged 80 or over with acute or convalescent COVID-19. The CDR3 is CASSLRGSGNTIYF. Here is the DNA: TGTGCCAGCAGCCTCAGGGGATCGGGAAACACCATATATTTT.